What follows is one T cell receptor beta chain and its context. These data originate in a study of shared clonotypes between healthy human individuals. CD45RO-negative cells were positively selected for CCR7, leaving out terminally differentiated effector memory CD45RA+ cells. V lost 7 bases and J 9 bases, leaving 16 bases between the germline ends. CDR1 and CDR2 (germline): MNHEY, SMNVEV (reference sequence). The CDR3 sequence is 13 residues long. Method: immunoSEQ multiplex PCR; TCRdb's copy keeps in-frame clones and lacks some. The table lists about 2,200,000 clones, more than 85% of them singletons, with around 1.7% in the top ten.

This clonotype was sampled from a man aged 18 to 29 in good health. Some clones in this sample may be carry-over from other donors' samples. Sample: naive CD8+ T cells from PBMCs. The chain couples TRBV27 to TRBJ2-1; TRBD1 is a possible D gene (6 bases). DNA for the CDR3: TGTGCCAGCATTAACAGGGAATCCACTGAGCAGTTCTTC. This translates into CASINRESTEQFF.